The 27 T cell receptor beta chains presented below share a single source sample, sequenced in a study of blood T cell repertoires in COVID-19. Sequenced by immunoSEQ multiplex PCR; TCRdb stores in-frame clones only, minus some. The data contain about 190,000 clones, less than 80% of them singletons. Material for sequencing was peripheral blood. The receptors come from a woman aged 45-65 years with acute or convalescent COVID-19.

The chain recombines TRBV9 with TRBJ1-2; TRBD1 matches at 8 bases. The CDR3 length is 19 residues. The germline V gene has CDR1 SGDLS and CDR2 YYNGEE. After removal of 4 bases from V and 2 bases from J, the junction contained 19 bases not matched to a gene. CDR3 bases: TGTGCCAGCAGCCCCGGGACCCTCCGTCCGGGACAGGAGAACTATGGCTACACCTTC. Translation: CASSPGTLRPGQENYGYTF.

This chain uses TRBV2 with TRBJ2-7; no reliable D call. V lost 6 bases to trimming and J lost 1 base, with 13 bases between them. There are 14 residues in the CDR3. CDR1 and CDR2 from the germline V gene are SNHLY and FYNNEI. CDR3 sequence: CASSADRRSYEQYF. CDR3 nucleotide sequence: TGTGCCAGCAGCGCCGATCGGCGGTCCTACGAGCAGTACTTC.

The chain uses TRBV7-2 and TRBJ2-5; TRBD2 matches at 10 bases. Germline lookup yields CDR1 SGHTA and CDR2 FQGNSA. V gave up 5 bases and J gave up 5 bases; unmatched junction bases: 8. The CDR3 length is 15 residues. The CDR3 loop reads CASSPQRGGRETQYF. The CDR3 nucleotides are TGTGCCAGCAGCCCTCAGCGGGGGGGGCGGGAGACCCAGTACTTC.

V gene TRBV7-9 combines with J gene TRBJ1-2; D possibly corresponds to TRBD1 (6 bases). The CDR3 contains 14 residues. The ends were cut back, 0 bases at V and 4 bases at J, with 9 bases in the middle. Germline V gene data show CDR1 as SEHNR and CDR2 as FQNEAQ (reference sequence). The CDR3 here is CASSLAQGLYGYTF. The CDR3 DNA reads as TGTGCCAGCAGCTTAGCACAGGGCCTCTATGGCTACACCTTC.

A few counts support this clone. The rearrangement joins TRBV19 to TRBJ1-1; 8 bases match TRBD1. The CDR3 consists of 13 residues. V was clipped by 7 bases and J by 5 bases; unmatched bases: 6. Germline lookup yields CDR1 LNHDA and CDR2 SQIVND (reference sequence). CDR3 sequence: CASTQGARTEAFF. The CDR3 DNA is TGTGCCAGTACCCAGGGGGCGCGGACTGAAGCTTTCTTT.

The chain joins TRBV5-1 to TRBJ2-7; TRBD2 matches 7 bases. This CDR3 is built from 15 residues. V lost 3 bases to trimming and J lost 4 bases; unmatched junction nucleotides: 10. Looked up from germline, CDR1 is SGHRS and CDR2 is YFSETQ. CDR3 amino acids: CASSWEGGADYEQYF. CDR3 in DNA: TGCGCCAGCAGCTGGGAGGGCGGGGCAGATTACGAGCAGTACTTC.

This clone was detected only a few times. The rearrangement uses TRBV7-2 and TRBJ2-3; 9 nucleotides align to TRBD1. The germline V gene encodes CDR1 SGHTA and CDR2 FQGNSA. J gave up 0 bases and V 2 bases, and 9 bases lay outside the gene matches. This CDR3 has 18 residues. The DNA for the CDR3 is TGTGCCAGCAGCTTAAAGAACGCAGGACAGGGGAGCACAGATACGCAGTATTTT. The encoded protein is CASSLKNAGQGSTDTQYF.

J is TRBJ1-1 and V is TRBV6-5; TRBD1 matches 8 bases. The CDR3 loop spans 15 amino acids. Germline CDR1 and CDR2: MNHEY and SVGAGI. J was trimmed by 2 bases and V by 1 base; bases with no gene match: 3. Here the CDR3 DNA reads TGTGCCAGCAGTTACTGGACAGGGAGTAACACTGAAGCTTTCTTT. This translates into CASSYWTGSNTEAFF.

CDR3 sequence (DNA): TGTGCCAGCAGCTTGGCACAGCACAATGAGCAGTTCTTC. This gives the protein CASSLAQHNEQFF. J is TRBJ2-1 and V is TRBV5-6; D gene uncertain. Germline V gene sequence: CDR1 SGHDT, CDR2 YYEEEE. V was clipped by 0 bases and J by 5 bases, with 6 bases between them. CDR3 length: 13 residues.

The chain has TRBV19 and TRBJ1-6; perhaps TRBD1 as D (6 bases). This CDR3 region has 15 residues. V was cut by 7 bases and J by 13 bases, with 23 bases left in between. The V gene's germline CDR1 is LNHDA and CDR2 SQIVND (reference sequence). CDR3 amino acids: CASTKRTGSLGPLHF. CDR3 nucleotide sequence: TGTGCCAGTACAAAACGAACAGGGAGCTTGGGGCCCCTCCACTTT.

This clone was counted once. This sequence joins TRBV27 and TRBJ1-6; 7 bases fit TRBD1. The CDR3 is made up of 16 amino acids. Germline CDR1 reads MNHEY; CDR2 reads SMNVEV (reference sequence). J gave up 1 base and V 8 bases, and 8 bases lay outside the gene matches. In DNA, the CDR3 is TGTGCCAGCCCCTCGAGACAGGGATCCTATAATTCACCCCTCCACTTT. Translated: CASPSRQGSYNSPLHF.

Here the CDR3 reads CASSIQGSSGANVLTF. CDR3 sequence (DNA): TGTGCCAGCAGCATACAGGGGAGCTCTGGGGCCAACGTCCTGACTTTC. The chain has TRBV5-6 and TRBJ2-6, with TRBD1 matching over 7 bases. The V and J ends lost 4 bases and 0 bases, in that order; junction bases with no gene match: 4. There are 16 residues in the CDR3. Germline lookup yields CDR1 SGHDT and CDR2 YYEEEE. The variable domain in full, with the rest retrieved from reference TRBV5-6 and TRBJ2-6, is DAGVTQSPTHLIKTRGQQVTLRCSPKSGHDTVSWYQQALGQGPQFIFQYYEEEERQRGNFPDRFSGHQFPNYSSELNVNALLLGDSALYLCASSIQGSSGANVLTFGAGSRLTVL.

The CDR3 region is CASSQDPDGQGRSPLHF. The CDR3 region has the DNA TGTGCCAGCAGCCAAGATCCGGATGGGCAGGGTCGTTCACCCCTCCACTTT. V is TRBV3-1 (or the pseudogene TRBV3-2) and J is TRBJ1-6, with D tentatively TRBD1 (5 bases). CDR3 size: 17 residues. Germline V CDR1 and CDR2: LGHDT, YNNKEL (reference sequence). Deletions cut 0 bases from V and 9 bases from J, with 18 bases between.

In its sample, this clone was seen a few times. This chain links TRBV7-8 with TRBJ2-3; TRBD1 is a possible D gene (6 bases). Germline-derived CDR1 and CDR2 are SGHVS and FQNEAQ. The CDR3 is made up of 15 amino acids. V was pared by 5 bases and J by 9 bases, with 21 bases between. Here the CDR3 reads CASSPQGQFQGTQYF. CDR3 bases: TGTGCCAGCAGCCCGCAAGGACAGTTTCAGGGGACGCAGTATTTT.

The CDR3, as DNA: TGTGCCAGCAGCCCCGGGACAGGGGCTGGAAACACCATATATTTT. Translation gives CASSPGTGAGNTIYF. The rearrangement links TRBV11-2 to TRBJ1-3, with TRBD1 identical over 10 bases. The CDR3 is 15 residues long. Losses at the gene ends were 5 bases for V and 2 bases for J; bases not matched to a gene: 3. The germline gives CDR1 SGHAT, CDR2 FQNNGV.

DNA of the CDR3: TGTGCCAGCAGGGACAGGCAGCACTTCACAGATACGCAGTATTTT. Its translation: CASRDRQHFTDTQYF. The rearrangement links TRBV6-6 to TRBJ2-3, with 7 bases that match TRBD1. V lost 6 bases and J lost 2; bases outside the gene matches: 8. CDR1 MNHNY and CDR2 SVGAGI come from the germline V gene (reference sequence). This CDR3 is built from 15 residues.

This clone was detected only once. The chain uses TRBV21-1 and TRBJ1-5; TRBD1, the D gene given by the table, was not confirmed from the DNA. TRBV21-1 is a recognized pseudogene. The CDR3 has 21 residues. The CDR3 is CASSKAVWGQAFKGCNQPQHF. CDR3 DNA: TGTGCCAGCAGCAAAGCGGTCTGGGGACAGGCGTTTAAGGGGTGCAATCAGCCCCAGCATTTT.

The chain has TRBV11-2 and TRBJ2-7, with 9 positions matching TRBD1. The germline gives CDR1 SGHAT, CDR2 FQNNGV. Losses at the gene ends were 5 bases for V and 6 bases for J; bases not matched to a gene: 20. The length of the CDR3 is 18 residues. CDR3 loop: CASSRGVGNTGGYSEQYF. CDR3 nucleotide sequence: TGTGCCAGCAGCCGCGGGGTGGGAAACACAGGGGGCTATTCCGAGCAGTACTTC.

This clone showed up just a few times. The rearrangement links TRBV6-2 or TRBV6-3 to TRBJ1-4; no clear D gene. Germline V gene data show CDR1 as MNHEY and CDR2 as SVGEGT. This CDR3 is built from 16 residues. Trimming removed 2 bases at V and 3 bases at J, with 13 bases between. DNA for the CDR3: TGTGCCAGCAGTTACAGAACAACCGCGGCTAATGAAAAACTGTTTTTT. Its protein is CASSYRTTAANEKLFF.

This clone was observed a few times. This chain connects TRBV4-1 to TRBJ1-2; TRBD1 matches at 9 bases. This CDR3 spans 15 amino acids. The trim removed 4 bases at V and 0 bases at J, leaving 3 bases unmatched. CDR1 and CDR2 from the germline V gene are MGHRA and YSYEKL. CDR3 bases: TGCGCCAGCAGCCTGGGACAGGGTCCTAACTATGGCTACACCTTC. Translation: CASSLGQGPNYGYTF.

This clone was detected only a few times. The chain links TRBV5-4 to TRBJ2-3; 7 bases match TRBD2. The CDR3 consists of 15 residues. The germline V gene encodes CDR1 SGHNT and CDR2 YYREEE (reference sequence). The V segment lost 4 bases and the J segment 5 bases; nucleotides outside the gene matches: 10. CDR3 DNA: TGTGCCAGCAGCCCAGGGACTACCACTGGAGATACGCAGTATTTT. Translated: CASSPGTTTGDTQYF.

The chain uses TRBV19 and TRBJ1-6, with TRBD1 matching over 11 bases. Germline V lookup: CDR1 LNHDA, CDR2 SQIVND (reference sequence). V was clipped by 5 bases and J by 4 bases; unmatched bases: 10. The CDR3 spans 18 residues. CDR3 DNA: TGTGCCAGTAGTCTCCTAGGACAGGGGGCCCCTTATAATTCACCCCTCCACTTT. Protein sequence: CASSLLGQGAPYNSPLHF.

The chain is built from TRBV11-3 and TRBJ2-2, with TRBD1 identical over 7 bases. The CDR3 extends over 14 amino acids. Trimming at V came to 7 bases and at J to 5 bases, leaving 7 bases not matched to a gene. Germline assignment: CDR1 SGHNT and CDR2 YENEEA. CDR3 residues: CASNTGVETGELFF. CDR3 coding DNA: TGTGCCAGCAATACAGGGGTCGAGACCGGGGAGCTGTTTTTT.

The chain uses TRBV4-3 and TRBJ2-7, with D possibly being TRBD2 (6 bases). The CDR3 contains 15 residues. V was trimmed by 0 bases and J by 0 bases, leaving 9 bases between them. Germline assignment: CDR1 LGHNA and CDR2 YSLEER. CDR3 nucleotide sequence: TGCGCCAGCAGCCAAGACGGGGGAAGCTCCTACGAGCAGTACTTC. This gives the protein CASSQDGGSSYEQYF.

This clone is a singleton in its sample. The chain joins TRBV2 to TRBJ1-1; tentatively, D is TRBD1 (6 bases). Trimming shortened V by 6 bases and J by 8 bases, and 19 bases separated the two germline ends. Germline loops: CDR1 SNHLY, CDR2 FYNNEI. The CDR3 has 14 residues. CDR3 nucleotide sequence: TGTGCCAGCAGCATTCTTAGGGGTGGGACAGAAGCTTTCTTT. Amino acid sequence: CASSILRGGTEAFF.

The chain couples TRBV10-3 to TRBJ2-7; D unclear. Germline-derived CDR1 and CDR2 are ENHRY and SYGVKD. V lost 8 bases and J 3 bases, leaving 8 bases between the germline ends. The CDR3 is 11 residues long. The CDR3 region has the DNA TGTGCCATCGGGCCAGGCTACGAGCAGTACTTC. Translated: CAIGPGYEQYF.

V is TRBV27 and J is TRBJ2-1; TRBD2 matches 10 bases. There are 15 residues in the CDR3. Germline V gives CDR1 MNHEY, CDR2 SMNVEV (reference sequence). V gave up 2 bases and J gave up 6 bases; unmatched junction bases: 4. The CDR3 DNA reads TGTGCCAGCAGTTTACCAGGGACTAGCGTCAATGAGCAGTTCTTC. Protein sequence: CASSLPGTSVNEQFF.